Sequencing of this T cell receptor beta chain was carried out in a study of control samples from healthy donors and cancer patients. Data came from immunoSEQ multiplex PCR; TCRdb stores just in-frame clones and leaves some out. This table holds approximately 220,000 clones, 85% to 95% found once. The source material was blood. The sequence came from a man in his fifties or sixties in good health.

CDR3 region: CASSLGLAGSNEQFF. The DNA of the CDR3 is TGCGCCAGCAGCTTGGGACTAGCGGGGTCTAATGAGCAGTTCTTC. The chain uses TRBV5-1 and TRBJ2-1; 11 bases fit TRBD2. This CDR3 spans 15 amino acids. Germline trimming cut 0 bases from V and 7 bases from J; bases unmatched to any gene: 3. Germline CDR1 and CDR2: SGHRS and YFSETQ.